This is a list of T cell receptor beta chains from one sample in a study of blood T cell repertoires in COVID-19. Sequencing used immunoSEQ multiplex PCR; TCRdb keeps in-frame clones, though not all of them. This sample has about 87,000 clones, with approximately 83% found just once. Sequenced sample: peripheral blood. These receptors originate from a woman between 70 and 85 years old with acute or convalescent COVID-19. CDR3s include the opening cysteine and the closing phenylalanine or tryptophan. D genes are given only for firm matches. The size of a clone is reported for some rows only, either as once, few or many, or as a class for expanded clones.

d_call j_call v_call clone_size cdr3_nt cdr3_aa
- TRBJ2-7 TRBV10-2 - TGCGCCAGCTCAAACCAGGGAGGTTCCTACGAGCAGTACTTC CASSNQGGSYEQYF
- TRBJ1-3 TRBV7-9 - TGTGCCAGCACCCCTACGGTCTTATCTGGAAACACCATATATTTT CASTPTVLSGNTIYF
TRBD2 TRBJ2-1 TRBV18 once TGTGCCAGCTCACCACGGACTAGCGGGGACTACAATGAGCAGTTCTTC CASSPRTSGDYNEQFF
TRBD1 TRBJ1-2 TRBV2 - TGTGCCAGTTCTCCGGGACAGGGACCTTATGGCTACACCTTC CASSPGQGPYGYTF
TRBD1 TRBJ1-6 TRBV7-9 - TGTGCCAGCAGCTTTGGGACAGGGTTTTCACCCCTCCACTTT CASSFGTGFSPLHF
- TRBJ2-1 TRBV5-4 - TGTGCCAGCAGCTTGGACATACGTGGCTACAATGAGCAGTTCTTC CASSLDIRGYNEQFF
TRBD1 TRBJ1-2 TRBV4-1 - TGCGCCAGCAGCCAAACGGGACAGGCGGTTAACTATGGCTACACCTTC CASSQTGQAVNYGYTF
- TRBJ1-6 TRBV28 - TGTGCCAGCAGTCCCGTAAATTCACCCCTCCACTTT CASSPVNSPLHF
- TRBJ1-2 TRBV27 once TGTGCCAGCAGTTTACTGGGGACTGGTCGTGGCTACACCTTC CASSLLGTGRGYTF
- TRBJ1-1 TRBV10-1 - TGCGCCAGCAGCTCCTACCGACAGGCGGGTGAAGCTTTCTTT CASSSYRQAGEAFF
TRBD1 TRBJ1-2 TRBV7-9 once TGTGCCAGCAGCTTCCGGGACAGAACCAACTATGGCTACACCTTC CASSFRDRTNYGYTF
- TRBJ2-1 TRBV28 - TGTGCCAGCAGTCTCGGGGGCTCCTACAATGAGCAGTTCTTC CASSLGGSYNEQFF
- TRBJ1-2 TRBV19 - TGTGCCAGTAGCTACATTCCGGGACAACGCTCCTATGGCTACACCTTC CASSYIPGQRSYGYTF
TRBD1 TRBJ1-1 TRBV2 - TGTGCCAGCAGTGACTCGGGACAGATTGAAGCTTTCTTT CASSDSGQIEAFF
TRBD1 TRBJ2-1 TRBV2 once TGTGCCAGCAGTCTAACAGGGGCCCTGAACAATGAGCAGTTCTTC CASSLTGALNNEQFF
- TRBJ2-2 TRBV25-1 - TGTGCCAGCAGTGTGCAGGGCATGCGCGGGGAGCTGTTTTTT CASSVQGMRGELFF
TRBD2 TRBJ2-7 TRBV6-5 - TGTGCCAGCTCTCATCTGGGAGGGTTACAGCACGAGCAGTACTTC CASSHLGGLQHEQYF
- TRBJ1-2 TRBV19 - TGTGCCGGTAGTATATTTCAGGGGCGCGGCTATGGCTACACCTTC CAGSIFQGRGYGYTF
- TRBJ2-2 TRBV6-5 - TGTGCCAGCAGAAAACCCGGGGTCACCGGGGAGCTGTTTTTT CASRKPGVTGELFF
- TRBJ1-5 TRBV5-8 - TGTGCCAGCAGCTTGGGGGCGGGGGCCGGGCAGCCCCAGCATTTT CASSLGAGAGQPQHF
- TRBJ1-2 TRBV28 - TGTGCCAGCAGTTTTGAGAGGCAAGGCTACACCTTC CASSFERQGYTF
TRBD1 TRBJ2-7 TRBV9 - TGTGCCAGCAGCGTAGGACAGGGGGGTCCCCACGAGCAGTACTTC CASSVGQGGPHEQYF
TRBD2 TRBJ2-7 TRBV5-1 - TGCGCCAGCAGCTTGCGTAGCGGGCCTTCCTACGAGCAGTACTTC CASSLRSGPSYEQYF
- TRBJ2-7 TRBV12-3/TRBV12-4 - TGTGCCAGCAGTTTGGGGGGGCGGGACGAGCAGTACTTC CASSLGGRDEQYF
- TRBJ1-6 TRBV2 - TGTGCCAGCAGTTCCCGCTATAATTCACCCCTCCACTTT CASSSRYNSPLHF
TRBD1 TRBJ2-7 TRBV3-1/TRBV3-2 - TGTGCCAGCAGCCATTCGGACAGGGGGGGAAGCGAGCAGTACTTC CASSHSDRGGSEQYF
TRBD1 TRBJ1-2 TRBV6-2/TRBV6-3 - TGTGCCAGCAGCCCGCAGGGGGGCTATGGCTACACCTTC CASSPQGGYGYTF
- TRBJ1-5 TRBV9 - TGTGCCAGCAGCGTAGGGACAGTCAATCAGCCCCAGCATTTT CASSVGTVNQPQHF
TRBD2 TRBJ2-1 TRBV2 once TGTGCCAGTCGGACTAGCGGGAGAATCAATGAGCAGTTCTTC CASRTSGRINEQFF
TRBD2 TRBJ2-1 TRBV5-1 once TGCGCCAGCGCCTCGGCAGCGGGGGACAATGAGCAGTTCTTC CASASAAGDNEQFF
- TRBJ2-2 TRBV5-8 - TGTGCCAGCAGCCCTAGGGGGATCCACCACCACACCGGGGAGCTGTTTTTT CASSPRGIHHHTGELFF
- TRBJ1-5 TRBV5-1 once TGCGCCAGCAGCCCGGCGGGAGGGAACCAGCCCCAGCATTTT CASSPAGGNQPQHF
TRBD1 TRBJ1-2 TRBV28 few TGTGCCAGCAGTACTCCCCGGACAGGGAGTTACTATGGCTACACCTTC CASSTPRTGSYYGYTF